The rows below give T cell receptor beta chains drawn from one sample of a study of T-cell memory formation after mild COVID-19. Each CDR3 protein gets one entry after TCRdb re-called the 5' RACE reads with MiXCR. Of roughly 51,000 distinct CDR3 sequences listed, 7.3% are singletons. The specimen was PBMCs or a T cell subset sorted from them (not recorded which). The receptors come from a man aged 18-30 years who had mild COVID-19 (a few samples of this study predate the infection). Cell type and time point are not known. Each CDR3 is given with its conserved first and last residue.

CDR3 protein	V gene	J gene
CASTDATGGAGANVLTF	TRBV6-6	TRBJ2-6
CASSPARSGRYNSPLHF	TRBV2	TRBJ1-6
CASSLGLLNSGETQYF	TRBV7-9	TRBJ2-5
CASSDPGTNTEAFF	TRBV10-2	TRBJ1-1
CASSLLSVNYGYTF	TRBV7-9	TRBJ1-2
CAISGQGNYEQYF	TRBV10-3	TRBJ2-7
CASSTHEVSPLHF	TRBV7-2	TRBJ1-6
CSARGPMTGGELFF	TRBV20-1	TRBJ2-2
CASSLLGGTSTDTQYF	TRBV27	TRBJ2-3
CSADRGTFEAFF	TRBV29-1	TRBJ1-1
CASSLGPGTIYGYTF	TRBV7-2	TRBJ1-2
CSARNQLPDGLSGYEQYF	TRBV20-1	TRBJ2-7
CASSFEGADIQYF	TRBV12-3/TRBV12-4	TRBJ2-4
CSNITAGTGNEKLFF	TRBV29-1	TRBJ1-4
CASSSLSGTGVDEQFF	TRBV5-4	TRBJ2-1
CASSQGSFGELFF	TRBV3-1	TRBJ2-2